This T cell receptor (beta chain) came from a study of T cells after yellow fever vaccination. The V and J ends lost 0 bases and 2 bases, in that order; junction bases with no gene match: 2. Germline values: CDR1 PRHDT, CDR2 FYEKMQ (reference sequence). The length of the CDR3 is 15 residues. Template-switching 5'RACE yielded the TCR cDNA; a universal primer site and UMIs were added in the process. Using its own MiXCR run on the 5' RACE reads, TCRdb lists one record per CDR3 protein. Here the sample spans 70,000 or so distinct CDR3 sequences, around 7.7% being singletons. The origin of this receptor is a man aged 18 to 29 who received the YFV17D yellow fever vaccine. The material sequenced was CD8+ T cells sorted from PBMCs, taken 10 to 11 days after the first yellow fever vaccination. The chain employs TRBV13 and TRBJ2-5, with 8 positions matching TRBD2. The CDR3 region is CASSLGRGGQETQYF. Written as DNA, the CDR3 is TGTGCCAGCAGCTTAGGCCGGGGGGGACAAGAGACCCAGTACTTC. Full variable domain (outside the CDR3, taken from reference TRBV13 and TRBJ2-5): AAGVIQSPRHLIKEKRETATLKCYPIPRHDTVYWYQQGPGQDPQFLISFYEKMQSDKGSIPDRFSAQQFSDYHSELNMSSLELGDSALYFCASSLGRGGQETQYFGPGTRLLVL.